The next 5 T cell receptor beta chains were all read from a single sample in a study of circulating CD8 cells and anti-PD-1 response in melanoma. Four subsets defined by PD-1 and/or TIGIT were sorted from live CD3+CD8+TCRalphabeta+ cells. Using roughly 16 ng of total RNA, TCR libraries were made with the QIAseq Immune Repertoire TCR panel. TCRdb reprocessed the reads with MiXCR, giving one entry per CDR3 protein. The sample comprises 450 to 600 distinct CDR3 sequences, 10% of which are singletons, and about a third rests with the top ten. Sequencing was performed on CD8+ T cells from PBMCs, taken at baseline or after one month of anti-PD-1 therapy (not recorded which). Source of these receptors: a human donor with melanoma.

This clonotype is large by share. The chain recombines TRBV7-9 with TRBJ1-1; possible D gene TRBD1, 6 bases. The CDR3 covers 16 residues. The V and J ends lost 3 bases and 6 bases respectively, with 20 bases between them. The germline V gene encodes CDR1 SEHNR and CDR2 FQNEAQ (reference sequence). DNA of the CDR3: TGTGCCAGCAGCTTCTTCTTCGGACAGCTCACATCTGAAGCTTTCTTT. Translation gives CASSFFFGQLTSEAFF.

The J gene is TRBJ1-5, the V gene TRBV19, with TRBD1 as a possible D gene (5 bases). The CDR3 length is 15 residues. Germline CDR1 LNHDA, CDR2 SQIVND (reference sequence). V lost 3 bases and J 4 bases, leaving 13 bases between the germline ends. The CDR3 loop reads CASSMFGGGNQPQHF. In DNA form, the CDR3 reads TGTGCCAGTAGTATGTTCGGGGGTGGAAATCAGCCCCAGCATTTT.

V gene TRBV6-6 combines with J gene TRBJ2-3; D remains ambiguous. V lost 6 bases and J 2 bases, leaving 12 bases between the germline ends. Germline values: CDR1 MNHNY, CDR2 SVGAGI (reference sequence). The CDR3 length is 14 residues. The CDR3 loop is CASRADTTTDTQYF. The CDR3 nucleotides read TGTGCCAGCAGAGCAGATACTACCACAGATACGCAGTATTTT.

This clonotype qualifies as large. This chain uses TRBV2 with TRBJ2-1, with D maybe TRBD2 (5 bases). The CDR3 runs to 14 residues. In germline, CDR1 is SNHLY, CDR2 FYNNEI. Trimming took off 8 bases at V and 0 bases at J, with 11 bases between the two ends. DNA for the CDR3: TGTGCCAGCTATAAGCGGAGCTCCTACAATGAGCAGTTCTTC. This gives the protein CASYKRSSYNEQFF.

For this clonotype: Since the CDR3 does not end with the conserved phenylalanine or tryptophan, this likely comes from a read error. The gene calls are TRBV19 and TRBJ2-1, with D possibly being TRBD1 (6 bases). Trimming left V 5 bases short and J 0 bases short, with 11 bases between. CDR1 LNHDA and CDR2 SQIVND come from the germline V gene (reference sequence). This CDR3 comprises 15 residues. The chain's CDR3 is CASSPTGTSYNEQFL. The CDR3 bases are TGTGCCAGTAGTCCTACAGGGACCTCCTACAATGAGCAGTTCCTC.